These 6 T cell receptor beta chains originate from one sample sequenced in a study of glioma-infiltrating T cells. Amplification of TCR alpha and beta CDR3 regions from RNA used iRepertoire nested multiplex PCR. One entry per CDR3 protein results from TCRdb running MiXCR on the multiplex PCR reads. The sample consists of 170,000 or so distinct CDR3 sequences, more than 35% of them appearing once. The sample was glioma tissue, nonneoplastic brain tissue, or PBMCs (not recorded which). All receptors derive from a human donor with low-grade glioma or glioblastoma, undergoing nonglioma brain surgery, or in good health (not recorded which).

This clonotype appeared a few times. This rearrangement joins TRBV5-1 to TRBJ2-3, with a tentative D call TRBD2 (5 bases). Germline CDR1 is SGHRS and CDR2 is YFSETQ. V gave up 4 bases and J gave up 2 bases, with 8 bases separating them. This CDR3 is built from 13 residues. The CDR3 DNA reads TGCGCCAGCAGCCTAGCCTTCACAGATACGCAGTATTTT. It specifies CASSLAFTDTQYF. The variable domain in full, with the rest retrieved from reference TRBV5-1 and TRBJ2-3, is KAGVTQTPRYLIKTRGQQVTLSCSPISGHRSVSWYQQTPGQGLQFLFEYFSETQRNKGNFPGRFSGRQFSNSRSEMNVSTLELGDSALYLCASSLAFTDTQYFGPGTRLTVL.

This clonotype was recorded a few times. CDR3: CASLRLSGDTQYF. As DNA, the CDR3 is TGTGCCAGCCTGCGGTTAAGTGGCGATACGCAGTATTTT. V usage is TRBV2 and J usage is TRBJ2-3; D gene ambiguous. The CDR3 has 13 residues. V dropped 8 bases and J dropped 6 bases, with 15 bases sitting between them. The V gene's germline CDR1 is SNHLY and CDR2 FYNNEI.

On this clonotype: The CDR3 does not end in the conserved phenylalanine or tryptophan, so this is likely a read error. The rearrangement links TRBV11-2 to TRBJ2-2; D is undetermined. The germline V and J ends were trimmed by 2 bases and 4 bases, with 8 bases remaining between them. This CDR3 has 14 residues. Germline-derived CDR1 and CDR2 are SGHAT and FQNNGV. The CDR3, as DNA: TGTGCCAGCAGCTTAATTCCCGGCACCGGGGAGCTGTTTCTT. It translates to CASSLIPGTGELFL.

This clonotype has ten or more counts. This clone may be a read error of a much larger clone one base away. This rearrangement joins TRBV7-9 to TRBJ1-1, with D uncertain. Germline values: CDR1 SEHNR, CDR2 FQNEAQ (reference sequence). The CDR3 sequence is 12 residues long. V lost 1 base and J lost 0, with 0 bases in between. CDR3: CASSLVNTEAFF. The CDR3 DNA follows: TGTGCCAGCAGCTTAGTGAACACTGAAGCTTTCTTT.

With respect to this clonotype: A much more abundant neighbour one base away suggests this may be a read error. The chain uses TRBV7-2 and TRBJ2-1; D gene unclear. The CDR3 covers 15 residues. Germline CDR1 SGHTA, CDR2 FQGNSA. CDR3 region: CASTFHLSSYNEHFF. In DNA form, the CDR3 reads TGTGCCAGCACCTTCCACTTGAGCTCCTACAATGAGCACTTCTTC.

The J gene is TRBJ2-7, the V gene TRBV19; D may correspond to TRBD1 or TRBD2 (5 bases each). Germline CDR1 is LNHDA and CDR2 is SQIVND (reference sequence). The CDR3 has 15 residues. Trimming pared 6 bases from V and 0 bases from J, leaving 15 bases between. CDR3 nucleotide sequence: TGTGCCAGTAGGGAACGGGACGCCGACTCCTACGAGCAGTACTTC. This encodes CASRERDADSYEQYF.